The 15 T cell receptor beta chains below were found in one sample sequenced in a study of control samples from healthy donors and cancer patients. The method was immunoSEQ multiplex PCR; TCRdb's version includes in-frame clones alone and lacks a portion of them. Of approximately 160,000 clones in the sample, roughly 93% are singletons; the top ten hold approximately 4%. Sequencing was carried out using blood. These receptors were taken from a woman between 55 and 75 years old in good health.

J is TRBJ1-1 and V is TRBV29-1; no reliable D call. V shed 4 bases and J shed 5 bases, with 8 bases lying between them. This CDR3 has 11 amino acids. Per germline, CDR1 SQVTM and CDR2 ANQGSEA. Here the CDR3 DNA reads TGCAGCGTTGTTCAGAGTACTGAAGCTTTCTTT. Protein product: CSVVQSTEAFF.

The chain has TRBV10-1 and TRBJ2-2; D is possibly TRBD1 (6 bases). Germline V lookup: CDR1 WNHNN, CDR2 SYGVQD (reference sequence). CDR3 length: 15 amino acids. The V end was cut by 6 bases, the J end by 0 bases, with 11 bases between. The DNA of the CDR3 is TGCGCCAGCAGCCCCGGGACACCGAACACCGGGGAGCTGTTTTTT. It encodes CASSPGTPNTGELFF.

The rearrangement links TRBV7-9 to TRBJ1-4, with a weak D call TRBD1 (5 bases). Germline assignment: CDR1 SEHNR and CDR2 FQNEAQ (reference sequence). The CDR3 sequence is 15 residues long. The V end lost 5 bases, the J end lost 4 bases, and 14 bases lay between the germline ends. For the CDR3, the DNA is TGTGCCAGCAGCGCTTCGGGACGGAATAATGAAAAACTGTTTTTT. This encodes CASSASGRNNEKLFF.

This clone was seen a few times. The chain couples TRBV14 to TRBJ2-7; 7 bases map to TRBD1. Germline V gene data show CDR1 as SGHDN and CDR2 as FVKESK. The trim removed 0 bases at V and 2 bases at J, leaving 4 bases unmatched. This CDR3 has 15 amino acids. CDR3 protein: CASSQDRDSTYEQYF. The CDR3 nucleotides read TGTGCCAGCAGCCAAGATAGGGACAGTACCTACGAGCAGTACTTC.

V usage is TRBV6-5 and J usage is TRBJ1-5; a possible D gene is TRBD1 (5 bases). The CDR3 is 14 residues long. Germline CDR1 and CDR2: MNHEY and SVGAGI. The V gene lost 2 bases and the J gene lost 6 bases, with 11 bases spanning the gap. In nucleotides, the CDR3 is TGTGCCAGCAGTTACGGGGGGAAGAGTCAGCCCCAGCATTTT. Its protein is CASSYGGKSQPQHF.

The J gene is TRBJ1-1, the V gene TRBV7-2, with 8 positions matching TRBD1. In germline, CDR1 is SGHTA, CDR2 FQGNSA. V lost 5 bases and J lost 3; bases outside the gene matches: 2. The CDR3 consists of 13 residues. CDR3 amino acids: CASSPQGDTEAFF. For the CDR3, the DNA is TGTGCCAGCAGCCCACAGGGGGACACTGAAGCTTTCTTT.

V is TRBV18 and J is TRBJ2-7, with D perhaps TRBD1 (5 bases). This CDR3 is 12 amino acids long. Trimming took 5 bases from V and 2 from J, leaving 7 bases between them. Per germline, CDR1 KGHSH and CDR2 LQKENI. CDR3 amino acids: CASSDSPYEQYF. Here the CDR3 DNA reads TGTGCCAGCTCAGACAGTCCCTACGAGCAGTACTTC.

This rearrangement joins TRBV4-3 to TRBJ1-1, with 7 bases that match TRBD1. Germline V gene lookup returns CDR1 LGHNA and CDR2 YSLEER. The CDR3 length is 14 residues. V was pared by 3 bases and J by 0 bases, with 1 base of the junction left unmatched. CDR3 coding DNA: TGCGCCAGCAGCCACGGACAGGTGAACACTGAAGCTTTCTTT. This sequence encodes CASSHGQVNTEAFF.

The CDR3 protein is CASSYTGSLTQYF. DNA of the CDR3: TGTGCCAGCAGTTACACTGGGAGTCTAACGCAGTATTTT. V gene TRBV6-2 or TRBV6-3 combines with J gene TRBJ2-3, with D maybe TRBD2 (5 bases). Trimming removed 2 bases at V and 9 bases at J, with 12 bases between. CDR1 and CDR2 (germline): MNHEY, SVGEGT. This CDR3 comprises 13 residues.

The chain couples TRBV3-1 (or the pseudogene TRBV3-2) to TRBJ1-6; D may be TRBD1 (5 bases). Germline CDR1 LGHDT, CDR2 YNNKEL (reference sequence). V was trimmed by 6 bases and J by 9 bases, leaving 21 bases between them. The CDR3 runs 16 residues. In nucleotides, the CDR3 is TGTGCCAGCAGTCCCCCATGGCGCGGACAATTTTCACCCCTCCACTTT. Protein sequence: CASSPPWRGQFSPLHF.

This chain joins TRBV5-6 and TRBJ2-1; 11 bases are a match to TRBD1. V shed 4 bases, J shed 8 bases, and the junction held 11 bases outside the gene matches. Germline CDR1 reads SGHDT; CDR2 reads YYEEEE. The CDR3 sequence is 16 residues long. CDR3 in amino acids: CASSLNRDRGRDEQFF. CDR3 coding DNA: TGTGCCAGCAGCCTAAACCGGGACAGGGGGAGGGATGAGCAGTTCTTC.

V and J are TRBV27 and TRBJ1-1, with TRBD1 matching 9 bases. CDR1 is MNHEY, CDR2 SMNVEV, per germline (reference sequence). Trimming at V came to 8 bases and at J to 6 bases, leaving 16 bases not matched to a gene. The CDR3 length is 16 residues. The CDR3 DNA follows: TGTGCCAGCCAAGTCCCCCGGACAGGGGCCGCCCCTGAAGCTTTCTTT. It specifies CASQVPRTGAAPEAFF.

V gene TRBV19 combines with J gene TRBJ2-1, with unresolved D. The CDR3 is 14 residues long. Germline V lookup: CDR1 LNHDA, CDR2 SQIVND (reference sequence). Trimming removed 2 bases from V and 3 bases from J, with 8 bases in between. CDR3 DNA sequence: TGTGCCAGTAGTATAAGGCAGAGCTACAATGAGCAGTTCTTC. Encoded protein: CASSIRQSYNEQFF.

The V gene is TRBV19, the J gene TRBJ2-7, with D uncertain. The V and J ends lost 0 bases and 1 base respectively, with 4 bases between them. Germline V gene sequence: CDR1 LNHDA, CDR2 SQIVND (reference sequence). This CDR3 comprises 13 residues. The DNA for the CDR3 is TGTGCCAGTAGTATAGACAGGTCCTACGAGCAGTACTTC. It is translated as CASSIDRSYEQYF.

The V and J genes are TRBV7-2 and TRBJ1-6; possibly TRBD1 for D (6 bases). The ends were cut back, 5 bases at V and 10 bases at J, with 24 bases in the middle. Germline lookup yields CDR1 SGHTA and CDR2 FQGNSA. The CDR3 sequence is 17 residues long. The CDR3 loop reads CASSSPPGAHWSSPLHF. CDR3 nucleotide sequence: TGTGCCAGCAGCAGCCCTCCAGGGGCTCATTGGTCCTCACCCCTCCACTTT.